The 18 T cell receptor beta chains presented below share a single source sample, sequenced in a study of blood T cell repertoires in COVID-19 (dated by TCRdb to the early 2020s). Library creation used the immunoSEQ multiplex PCR assay. TCRdb's version of the immuneACCESS table is confined to in-frame rearrangements and falls short of the full clone set. An unresolved V gene accounts for under half of the shortfall where checked; the remainder is of unknown origin. The sample records about 360,000 clones, 81% of which are singletons. The ten top clones hold under 1.2% of the sample. Sequenced input: peripheral blood. These receptors all stem from a human donor with acute or convalescent COVID-19. The donor label of this sample is uncertain.

The V call is TRBV19, the J call TRBJ1-2; no clear D. The germline V gene has CDR1 LNHDA and CDR2 SQIVND (reference sequence). V lost 6 bases and J 7 bases, leaving 21 bases between the germline ends. The CDR3 extends over 15 amino acids. In nucleotides, the CDR3 is TGTGCCAGTAGCCCTTTGGGCCGGCCCACCCCTGGCTACACCTTC. It yields the protein CASSPLGRPTPGYTF.

This chain links TRBV28 with TRBJ1-1, with D tentatively TRBD1 (6 bases). Trimming stripped 7 bases from V and 5 bases from J, with 14 bases between. This CDR3 comprises 13 residues. Germline CDR1 reads MDHEN; CDR2 reads SYDVKM. The DNA of the CDR3 is TGTGCCAGCAAACAGGGTGGTAGAACTGAAGCTTTCTTT. Protein: CASKQGGRTEAFF.

The chain carries TRBV2 and TRBJ1-2; the match to TRBD1 covers 10 bases. Per the germline V gene, CDR1 is SNHLY and CDR2 is FYNNEI. The length of the CDR3 is 14 residues. V lost 5 bases, J lost 6 bases, and 6 bases stayed unmatched. The CDR3 DNA reads as TGTGCCAGCAGTCCCACGACAGGGGGCCATGGCTACACCTTC. Its protein is CASSPTTGGHGYTF.

The chain uses TRBV2 and TRBJ2-7; 9 bases align to TRBD1. The CDR3 is made up of 14 amino acids. After removal of 2 bases from V and 2 bases from J, the junction contained 1 base not matched to a gene. Germline CDR1 SNHLY, CDR2 FYNNEI. CDR3 sequence reads: CASSEWDRAYEQYF. CDR3 sequence (DNA): TGTGCCAGCAGTGAATGGGACAGGGCCTACGAGCAGTACTTC.

V and J are TRBV2 and TRBJ1-2, with D unresolved. Germline CDR1 SNHLY, CDR2 FYNNEI. V lost 3 bases to trimming and J lost 8 bases, with 13 bases between them. The CDR3 extends over 13 amino acids. The CDR3 loop reads CASSDTVWSGYTF. The CDR3 nucleotides are TGTGCCAGCAGTGATACGGTCTGGTCCGGCTACACCTTC.

CDR3 in amino acids: CASSGDRGSGANVLTF. CDR3 DNA: TGTGCCAGCAGTGGCGACAGGGGCTCTGGGGCCAACGTCCTGACTTTC. The chain couples TRBV25-1 to TRBJ2-6; 8 positions match TRBD1. The germline V gene encodes CDR1 MGHDK and CDR2 SYGVNS. V was pared by 4 bases and J by 0 bases, with 2 bases of the junction left unmatched. The CDR3 extends over 16 amino acids.

The J gene is TRBJ1-2, the V gene TRBV21-1. TRBV21-1 is reported as a pseudogene. This CDR3 comprises 11 residues. Here the CDR3 reads CATPGRNGYTF. CDR3 bases: TGTGCCACCCCCGGGAGAAACGGCTACACCTTC.

The rearrangement uses TRBV14 and TRBJ2-5, with 7 bases matching TRBD1. V lost 5 bases and J lost 1; bases outside the gene matches: 4. Germline-derived CDR1 and CDR2 are SGHDN and FVKESK. The length of the CDR3 is 14 residues. The CDR3 DNA sequence: TGTGCCAGCAGCTACGGACAGGTCCAAGAGACCCAGTACTTC. It encodes CASSYGQVQETQYF.

In regard to this clone: Within the sample, other DNA sequences also encode this same CDR3. The chain is built from TRBV12-3 or TRBV12-4 and TRBJ1-2; no firm D call. Trimming took off 3 bases at V and 2 bases at J, with 7 bases between the two ends. The CDR3 has 13 residues. DNA for the CDR3: TGTGCCAGCAGTTTCGCGGGGAACTATGGCTACACCTTC. Translation gives CASSFAGNYGYTF.

The V and J genes are TRBV29-1 and TRBJ2-5, with a possible D match to TRBD2 (5 bases). The V gene's germline CDR1 is SQVTM and CDR2 ANQGSEA. The CDR3 spans 13 residues. With 7 bases removed from V and 4 bases from J, the gap between germline ends came to 16 bases. The CDR3 DNA reads as TGCAGCGGAACCGGGGTATCACTAGAGACCCAGTACTTC. It codes for CSGTGVSLETQYF.

The chain couples TRBV6-5 to TRBJ1-2, with TRBD1 matching over 8 bases. The CDR3 consists of 15 residues. The V segment lost 0 bases and the J segment 7 bases; nucleotides outside the gene matches: 7. Germline V lookup: CDR1 MNHEY, CDR2 SVGAGI. The CDR3 region is CASSYSTGEAGGYTF. The DNA for the CDR3 is TGTGCCAGCAGTTACTCGACAGGGGAGGCGGGTGGCTACACCTTC.

About this clone itself: Other DNA sequences in the same sample also yield this CDR3. The rearrangement joins TRBV30 to TRBJ1-5; tentatively, D is TRBD1 (5 bases). The V end lost 0 bases, the J end lost 2 bases, and 5 bases lay between the germline ends. Germline CDR1 GTSNPN, CDR2 SVGIG (reference sequence). This CDR3 is 13 amino acids long. The CDR3 DNA is TGTGCCTGGAGTGTAGGGGGCAATCAGCCCCAGCATTTT. This sequence encodes CAWSVGGNQPQHF.

The chain combines TRBV30 with TRBJ1-2, with D possibly being TRBD1 (6 bases). Germline values: CDR1 GTSNPN, CDR2 SVGIG (reference sequence). The V end lost 1 base, the J end lost 7 bases, and 13 bases lay between the germline ends. The CDR3 is 13 amino acids. The DNA for the CDR3 is TGTGCCTGGAGTGCTTCACAGGGAGTTGGCTACACCTTC. Protein product: CAWSASQGVGYTF. The full variable domain, completed using reference TRBV30 and TRBJ1-2, is SQTIHQWPATLVQPVGSPLSLECTVEGTSNPNLYWYRQAAGRGLQLLFYSVGIGQISSEVPQNLSASRPQDRQFILSSKKLLLSDSGFYLCAWSASQGVGYTFGSGTRLTVV.

The chain has TRBV21-1 and TRBJ2-2; the D call of TRBD2 is as the table states it, not checked on the DNA. TRBV21-1 is noted as a pseudogene. The CDR3 has 18 residues. For the CDR3, the DNA is TGTGCCAGCAGCAAAGAGGAGGTGAGCAGACAAAACACCGGGGAGCTGTTTTTT. This gives the protein CASSKEEVSRQNTGELFF.

With respect to this clone: Different DNA sequences within this sample yield the same CDR3. The chain is built from TRBV5-1 and TRBJ2-3; D unresolved. There are 14 residues in the CDR3. With 0 bases removed from V and 0 bases from J, the gap between germline ends came to 5 bases. The germline V gene encodes CDR1 SGHRS and CDR2 YFSETQ. The chain's CDR3 is CASSLGTSTDTQYF. CDR3 sequence (DNA): TGCGCCAGCAGCTTGGGCACTAGCACAGATACGCAGTATTTT.

The rearrangement joins TRBV19 to TRBJ1-2; 7 bases match TRBD1. The CDR3 contains 16 residues. Germline loops: CDR1 LNHDA, CDR2 SQIVND (reference sequence). Germline trimming cut 4 bases from V and 4 bases from J; bases unmatched to any gene: 12. The CDR3 DNA is TGTGCCAGTAGTAGTAAGGTGACAGGGTATACCTATGGCTACACCTTC. Translated, it gives CASSSKVTGYTYGYTF. Full variable domain (remainder filled in from reference TRBV19 and TRBJ1-2): DGGITQSPKYLFRKEGQNVTLSCEQNLNHDAMYWYRQDPGQGLRLIYYSQIVNDFQKGDIAEGYSVSREKKESFPLTVTSAQKNPTAFYLCASSSKVTGYTYGYTFGSGTRLTVV.

V and J are TRBV24-1 and TRBJ2-3; the D is unclear. Germline V lookup: CDR1 KGHDR, CDR2 SFDVKD. The CDR3 is made up of 18 amino acids. The V end was cut by 2 bases, the J end by 2 bases, with 19 bases between. CDR3 nucleotide sequence: TGTGCCACCAGTGATTGGCCTTTGACTCCCCTATCCACAGATACGCAGTATTTT. Its translation: CATSDWPLTPLSTDTQYF.

The chain is built from TRBV5-1 and TRBJ2-3, with a possible D match to TRBD2 (5 bases). In germline, CDR1 is SGHRS, CDR2 YFSETQ. CDR3 length equals 15 residues. Trimming stripped 4 bases from V and 0 bases from J, with 12 bases between. The CDR3 loop reads CASSPGRRSTDTQYF. The CDR3 coding sequence is TGCGCCAGCAGCCCAGGACGGAGGAGCACAGATACGCAGTATTTT.